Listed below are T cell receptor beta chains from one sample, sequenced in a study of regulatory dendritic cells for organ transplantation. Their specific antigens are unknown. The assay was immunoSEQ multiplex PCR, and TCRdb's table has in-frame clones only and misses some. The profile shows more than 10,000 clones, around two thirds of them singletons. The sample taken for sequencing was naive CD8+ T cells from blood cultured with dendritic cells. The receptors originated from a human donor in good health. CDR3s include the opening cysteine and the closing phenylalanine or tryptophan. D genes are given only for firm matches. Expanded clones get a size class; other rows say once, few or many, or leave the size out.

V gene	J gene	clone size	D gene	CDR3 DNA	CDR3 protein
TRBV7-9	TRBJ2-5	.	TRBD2	TGTGCCAGCAGCTTAGTTCTAGCGGGGCAGGAGACCCAGTACTTC	CASSLVLAGQETQYF
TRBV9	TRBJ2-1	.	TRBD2	TGTGCCAGCAGCCCTACTAGCGGGGGGGGGATGGAGCAGTTCTTC	CASSPTSGGGMEQFF
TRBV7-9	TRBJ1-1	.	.	TGTGCCAGCAGCTTGGGCAGTGGCACTGAAGCTTTCTTT	CASSLGSGTEAFF
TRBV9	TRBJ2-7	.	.	TGTGCCAGCAGCGTAGGGGCAGGGACTCCCTACGAGCAGTACTTC	CASSVGAGTPYEQYF
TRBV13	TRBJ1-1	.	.	TGTGCCAGCAGCCCGTCCCAGGCTGAAGCTTTCTTT	CASSPSQAEAFF
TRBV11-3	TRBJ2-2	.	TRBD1	TGTGCCAGCAGCCCACGGACAGGACCGAACACCGGGGAGCTGTTTTTT	CASSPRTGPNTGELFF
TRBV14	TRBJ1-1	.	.	TGTGCCAGCAGCCAAGACCAAATGAACACTGAAGCTTTCTTT	CASSQDQMNTEAFF
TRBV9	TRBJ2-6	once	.	TGTGCCAGCAGCGCCCGAATACAGGGCCTTGGGGTCTCTGGGGCCAACGTCCTGACTTTC	CASSARIQGLGVSGANVLTF
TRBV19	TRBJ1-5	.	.	TGTGCCAGTAGTATCAAGGGAGGGATCAATCAGCCCCAGCATTTT	CASSIKGGINQPQHF
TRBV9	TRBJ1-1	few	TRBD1	TGTGCCAGCAGCGTAACTATCCGGACAGGGGAGAGTGAAGCTTTCTTT	CASSVTIRTGESEAFF
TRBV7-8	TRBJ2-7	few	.	TGTGCCAGCAGGCAGATGGGGTCGGCTTTGAGGGACGAGCAGTACTTC	CASRQMGSALRDEQYF
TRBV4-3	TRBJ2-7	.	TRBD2	TGCGCCAGCAGCCAATTTCTGGGGGGGGGCTACGAGCAGTACTTC	CASSQFLGGGYEQYF
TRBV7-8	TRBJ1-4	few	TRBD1	TGTGCCAGCAGCCAAAACAGGGGGCCACAGATAAGGAATGAAAAACTGTTTTTT	CASSQNRGPQIRNEKLFF
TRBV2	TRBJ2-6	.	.	TGTGCCAGCAGTGGGACTTTCTCTGGGGCCAACGTCCTGACTTTC	CASSGTFSGANVLTF
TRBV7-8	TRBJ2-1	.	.	TGTGCCAGCAGCTTAGGTACAGGGCGCCCCTACAATGAGCAGTTCTTC	CASSLGTGRPYNEQFF
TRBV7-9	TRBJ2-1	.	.	TGTGCCAGCAGCTTAGGACAAGAGCAGTTCTTC	CASSLGQEQFF
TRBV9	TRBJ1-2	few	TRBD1	TGTGCCAGCAGCGTGGGACAGGGGAGAAGCTATGGCTACACCTTC	CASSVGQGRSYGYTF
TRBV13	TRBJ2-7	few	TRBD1	TGTGCCAGCAGCGGACGGGACAGTTCCTACGAGCAGTACTTC	CASSGRDSSYEQYF
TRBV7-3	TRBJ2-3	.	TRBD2	TGTGCCAGCAGCTTAAGCGGGGGGGCCTTGGATACGCAGTATTTT	CASSLSGGALDTQYF
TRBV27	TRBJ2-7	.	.	TGTGCCAGCAGTTTTGGGGCCGGGGGCGAGCAGTACTTC	CASSFGAGGEQYF
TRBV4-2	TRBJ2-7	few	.	TGTGCCAGCAGCCAAGAAAGTTTCCGGGGGGCCATCTCCTACGAGCAGTACTTC	CASSQESFRGAISYEQYF
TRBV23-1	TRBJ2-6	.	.	TGCGCCAGCAGTCATGGGCGGGACTCTGGGGCCAACGTCCTGACTTTC	CASSHGRDSGANVLTF
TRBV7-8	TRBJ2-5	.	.	TGTGCCAGCAGCCTTAACACCGGAGGTTCCCCAGAGACCCAGTACTTC	CASSLNTGGSPETQYF
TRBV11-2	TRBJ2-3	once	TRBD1	TGTGCCAGCAGCTTAGGGGACAGCCGGGTTTGGGATACGCAGTATTTT	CASSLGDSRVWDTQYF
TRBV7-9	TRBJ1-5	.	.	TGTGCCAGCAGCTTAGGAGGGAGTCAGCCCCAGCATTTT	CASSLGGSQPQHF
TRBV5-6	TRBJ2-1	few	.	TGTGCCAGCAGCCCTAGCTCCTACAATGAGCAGTTCTTC	CASSPSSYNEQFF
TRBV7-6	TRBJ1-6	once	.	TGTGCCAGCAGCGTCTACAGGGATCCCTATAATTCACCCCTCCACTTT	CASSVYRDPYNSPLHF